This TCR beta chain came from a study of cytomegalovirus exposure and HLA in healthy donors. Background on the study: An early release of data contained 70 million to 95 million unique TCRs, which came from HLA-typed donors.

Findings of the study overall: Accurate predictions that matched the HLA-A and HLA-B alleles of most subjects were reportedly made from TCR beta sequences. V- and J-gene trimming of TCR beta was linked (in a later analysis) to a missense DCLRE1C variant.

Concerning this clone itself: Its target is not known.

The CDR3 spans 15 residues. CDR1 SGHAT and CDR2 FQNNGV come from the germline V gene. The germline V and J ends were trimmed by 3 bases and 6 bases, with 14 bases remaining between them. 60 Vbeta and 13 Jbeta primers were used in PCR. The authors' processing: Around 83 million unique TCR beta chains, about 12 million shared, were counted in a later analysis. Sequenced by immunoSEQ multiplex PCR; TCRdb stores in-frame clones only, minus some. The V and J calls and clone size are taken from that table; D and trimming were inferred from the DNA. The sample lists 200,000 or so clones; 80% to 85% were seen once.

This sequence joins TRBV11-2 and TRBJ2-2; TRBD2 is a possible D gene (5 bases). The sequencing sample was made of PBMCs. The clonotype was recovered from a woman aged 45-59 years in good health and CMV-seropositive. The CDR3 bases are TGTGCCAGCAGCTTTGTTCGGGGTTCCCCCGGGGAGCTGTTTTTT. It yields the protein CASSFVRGSPGELFF. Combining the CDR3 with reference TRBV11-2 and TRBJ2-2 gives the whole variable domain EAGVAQSPRYKIIEKRQSVAFWCNPISGHATLYWYQQILGQGPKLLIQFQNNGVVDDSQLPKDRFSAERLKGVDSTLKIQPAKLEDSAVYLCASSFVRGSPGELFFGEGSRLTVL.